This is a list of T cell receptor beta chains from one sample in a study of early T cells in non-severe SARS-CoV-2 infection. TCRdb re-called the 5' RACE reads through MiXCR, storing one row per CDR3 protein. This table holds roughly 100,000 distinct CDR3 sequences, under 15% found once. Sample: whole blood. Receptors were obtained from an adult who was a healthcare worker with PCR-confirmed SARS-CoV-2 infection or an uninfected control (not recorded which). Each CDR3 is given with its conserved first and last residue. Each record gives: clone size, J gene, D gene, V gene, CDR3 DNA, CDR3 protein. A D gene is named only where the DNA matches it firmly. The listing skips clone size in some rows; elsewhere it reads once, few, many or a size class.

few,TRBJ2-1,.,TRBV11-2,TGTGCCAGCAGCTTAACCAGGACCTACAATGAGCAGTTCTTC,CASSLTRTYNEQFF
few,TRBJ2-3,TRBD1,TRBV12-3/TRBV12-4,TGTGCCAGCAGTTTGCCGACAGGGCTTTCAGATACGCAGTATTTT,CASSLPTGLSDTQYF
few,TRBJ1-1,.,TRBV11-2,TGTGCCAGCAGCCCTCGCTCAGGCACTGAAGCTTTCTTT,CASSPRSGTEAFF
few,TRBJ1-2,TRBD1,TRBV6-6,TGTGCCAGCAGTTACAAAACCTCGACAGGGGGCTGGGACTATGGCTACACCTTC,CASSYKTSTGGWDYGYTF
many,TRBJ2-7,.,TRBV21-1,TGTGCCAGCAGCCACTCGCCCTACGAGCAGTACTTC,CASSHSPYEQYF
many,TRBJ2-1,.,TRBV19,TGTGCCACCTCGGACAGCACCTACAATGAGCAGTTCTTC,CATSDSTYNEQFF
few,TRBJ2-7,.,TRBV7-9,TGTGCCAGCAGCTTAGTCGGGAAAGCCTACGAGCAGTACTTC,CASSLVGKAYEQYF
many,TRBJ2-1,TRBD2,TRBV9,TGTGCCAGCAGCGTAGCGGGAGGGCCTTGGGAGCAGTTCTTC,CASSVAGGPWEQFF
.,TRBJ2-7,.,TRBV5-4,TGTGCCAGCAGCCCATACACGAGGGGCGGAACCTACGAGCAGTACTTC,CASSPYTRGGTYEQYF
.,TRBJ2-1,.,TRBV18,TGTGCCAGCTCACCACCCACGGGAGTGCGGTACAATGAGCAGTTCTTC,CASSPPTGVRYNEQFF
.,TRBJ2-1,TRBD1,TRBV12-3/TRBV12-4,TGTGCCAGCAGTCCCTTGGGACAGGTAAACAATGAGCAGTTCTTC,CASSPLGQVNNEQFF
many,TRBJ2-2,.,TRBV6-4,TGTGCCAGCAGTGACCGGGACACCGGGGAGCTGTTTTTT,CASSDRDTGELFF
.,TRBJ1-1,.,TRBV5-1,TGCGCCACCCGATCCTCCACTATCGACACTGAAGCTTTCTTT,CATRSSTIDTEAFF
.,TRBJ1-1,.,TRBV20-1,TGCAGTGCTAGACTCAGGGAGGGCACTGAAGCTTTCTTT,CSARLREGTEAFF
many,TRBJ1-4,.,TRBV3-1,TGTGCCAGCAGCCAAGAATTAGGGGGGAATGAAAAACTGTTTTTT,CASSQELGGNEKLFF
few,TRBJ2-1,TRBD2,TRBV20-1,TGCAGTGCTAGTCAGCGGGAGGGCCGGCAGTTCTTC,CSASQREGRQFF
few,TRBJ1-1,TRBD1,TRBV9,TGTGCCAGCAGGGGACAGGGTAGTGAAGCTTTCTTT,CASRGQGSEAFF
few,TRBJ2-6,TRBD1,TRBV19,TGTGCCAGTAGTGGACAGGGGGCCTCTGGGGCCAACGTCCTGACTTTC,CASSGQGASGANVLTF
once,TRBJ2-5,.,TRBV25-1,TGTGCCAGCAGTGAATATCTGAGACTAGGGAAACAAGAGACCCAGTACTTC,CASSEYLRLGKQETQYF
.,TRBJ2-5,.,TRBV20-1,TGCAGTGCTAGAGACCCCCGGAGGGGGGAGACCCAGTACTTC,CSARDPRRGETQYF
many,TRBJ2-1,TRBD2,TRBV2,TGTGCCAGCAGCTCGGGACTAGCGGAGGGGTTCTTC,CASSSGLAEGFF
many,TRBJ2-5,.,TRBV27,TGTGCCAGCAGCCTCTATAGGGGTAGACAGGAGACCCAGTACTTC,CASSLYRGRQETQYF
.,TRBJ2-7,TRBD1,TRBV29-1,TGCAGCGCCCAAACAGGGGGCCTTGACGAGCAGTACTTC,CSAQTGGLDEQYF
many,TRBJ2-1,.,TRBV7-9,TGTGCCAGCAGTCGACTTAATGAGCAGTTCTTC,CASSRLNEQFF
many,TRBJ1-1,.,TRBV5-6,TGTGCCAGCAGCTTGGCCAAGGATGGGATGAACACTGAAGCTTTCTTT,CASSLAKDGMNTEAFF
.,TRBJ2-7,TRBD2,TRBV12-3/TRBV12-4,TGTGCCAGCAGCCGTGGGACTAGCGGGTGGTACGAGCAGTACTTC,CASSRGTSGWYEQYF
many,TRBJ1-4,TRBD1,TRBV12-3/TRBV12-4,TGTGCCAGCAGTCCTGGGACAGGGGAAAAACTGTTTTTT,CASSPGTGEKLFF
.,TRBJ2-3,.,TRBV5-1,TGCGCCAGCAGAGTAGGGACCCGACACACCACAGATACGCAGTATTTT,CASRVGTRHTTDTQYF
few,TRBJ2-6,.,TRBV19,TGTGCCAGTAGTATCTTCAGCTCTGGGGCCAACGTCCTGACTTTC,CASSIFSSGANVLTF
few,TRBJ2-1,.,TRBV20-1,TGCAGTGCTAGGGGGACTCTTCACAATGAGCAGTTCTTC,CSARGTLHNEQFF
.,TRBJ2-7,.,TRBV30,TGTGCCTGGAGTCAGGGTCGGTACGAGCAGTACTTC,CAWSQGRYEQYF
many,TRBJ2-3,.,TRBV5-4,TGTGCCAGCAGCTTGGATCGTACAACAGATACGCAGTATTTT,CASSLDRTTDTQYF
many,TRBJ1-5,TRBD1,TRBV7-9,TGTGCCAGCAGTTCGACAGGGAATAGCAATCAGCCCCAGCATTTT,CASSSTGNSNQPQHF
few,TRBJ1-5,.,TRBV28,TGTGCCAGCACCTCCTTTGGGGGTGCCAATCAGCCCCAGCATTTT,CASTSFGGANQPQHF
many,TRBJ1-2,.,TRBV10-3,TGTGCCATCAGTGAGTCGACTCATGGCTACACCTTC,CAISESTHGYTF
.,TRBJ1-1,.,TRBV6-5,TGTGCCAGCAGTTACGGGGGCAGGTCCTTTGAAGCTTTCTTT,CASSYGGRSFEAFF
few,TRBJ1-2,.,TRBV20-1,TGCAGTGCCACAGGGTACTATGGCTACACCTTC,CSATGYYGYTF
many,TRBJ2-7,.,TRBV7-6,TGTGCCAGCAGCTTAGGGTTAGGGCAGGGAAATAACGAGCAGTACTTC,CASSLGLGQGNNEQYF
many,TRBJ2-7,.,TRBV6-6,TGTGCCAGCAGTTCGCTGCCGGCGATACAGTACTTC,CASSSLPAIQYF
.,TRBJ1-2,.,TRBV4-1,TGCGCCAGCAGCCAAGGGGCGGCTAACTATGGCTACACCTTC,CASSQGAANYGYTF
.,TRBJ2-1,TRBD2,TRBV3-1,TGTGCCAGCAGCCAAGAATCGAGCGGGAGTAAAAATGAGCAGTTCTTC,CASSQESSGSKNEQFF
many,TRBJ2-1,.,TRBV3-1,TGTGCCAGCAGCCAAGATGCGGCGTCTATCGATGAGCAGTTCTTC,CASSQDAASIDEQFF
many,TRBJ2-1,.,TRBV3-1,TGTGCCAGCAGCCAAGGACAGCGGCCGGACAATGAGCAGTTCTTC,CASSQGQRPDNEQFF
few,TRBJ1-4,.,TRBV18,TGTGCCAGCTCACCAGGACAGAATAATGAAAAACTGTTTTTT,CASSPGQNNEKLFF
few,TRBJ1-5,.,TRBV12-2,TGTGCAAGTCGCCTAGGACCCGGGACAGGGTCTCAGCCCCAGCATTTT,CASRLGPGTGSQPQHF
.,TRBJ2-3,TRBD1,TRBV10-2,TGCGCCAGCAGCGCCGGGGACAGTAACACAGATACGCAGTATTTT,CASSAGDSNTDTQYF
.,TRBJ2-5,.,TRBV4-3,TGCGCCAGCAGCCAAGTCCCAGACCAAGAGACCCAGTACTTC,CASSQVPDQETQYF
few,TRBJ2-5,TRBD2,TRBV20-1,TGCAGTGCTAGTAACGGGAGGGCCGTGACCCAGTACTTC,CSASNGRAVTQYF
few,TRBJ2-7,TRBD1,TRBV27,TGTGCCAGCAGTATCACAGGGGGGGAGCAGTACTTC,CASSITGGEQYF
many,TRBJ2-7,.,TRBV7-8,TGTGCCAGCAGCTCCCTCCGGGACGGGTTCTACGAGCAGTACTTC,CASSSLRDGFYEQYF
many,TRBJ1-1,.,TRBV3-1,TGTGCCAGCAGCCCTCGGGGTAGCACTGAAGCTTTCTTT,CASSPRGSTEAFF
.,TRBJ1-5,.,TRBV5-1,TGCGTCATGAGCAGGGGCAGGAATCAGCCCCAGCATTTT,CVMSRGRNQPQHF
few,TRBJ1-1,TRBD1,TRBV6-5,TGTGCCAGCAGTTATAGGGGGACAGGGGGCACTGAAGCTTTCTTT,CASSYRGTGGTEAFF